These 5 T cell receptor beta chains were sequenced from one sample in a study of patients and donors after allogeneic stem cell transplantation. TCRdb used MiXCR to reprocess the RT-PCR reads, holding one entry per CDR3 protein. The repertoire holds about 960,000 distinct CDR3 sequences, with more than 15% as singletons. The source material was blood, either unsorted or a sorted T cell fraction (not recorded which). The receptors shown here come from a human donor who was either an allogeneic HSCT recipient or a stem cell or donor lymphocyte infusion donor (not recorded which). It is not recorded whose cells these are; they may come from a transplant donor.

This clonotype was recorded a few times. This rearrangement joins TRBV24-1 to TRBJ2-5; the match to TRBD1 covers 9 bases. The CDR3 contains 15 residues. With 9 bases clipped from V and 4 bases from J, the junction kept 11 bases outside the gene matches. Germline assignment: CDR1 KGHDR and CDR2 SFDVKD. As DNA, the CDR3 is TGTGCCACCTCCCCCCGGGACAGGGCGAGAGAGACCCAGTACTTC. This encodes CATSPRDRARETQYF.

The chain carries TRBV25-1 and TRBJ2-3; TRBD2 aligns across 9 bases. The V gene end was trimmed by 4 bases and the J gene end by 1 base; junction bases not matched to a gene: 6. The CDR3 loop spans 16 amino acids. Germline V lookup: CDR1 MGHDK, CDR2 SYGVNS. This chain's CDR3 is CASSAGGGGGTDTQYF. CDR3 nucleotides: TGTGCCAGCAGTGCCGGAGGCGGGGGGGGCACAGATACGCAGTATTTT.

This chain joins TRBV5-8 and TRBJ2-1; D perhaps matches TRBD1 (5 bases). The germline V gene has CDR1 SGHTS and CDR2 YDEGEE. The germline V and J ends were trimmed by 1 base and 6 bases, with 14 bases remaining between them. The CDR3 is 15 residues long. The CDR3 loop is CASSLRTAGSNEQFF. Here the CDR3 DNA reads TGTGCCAGCAGCTTGCGAACGGCAGGGTCCAATGAGCAGTTCTTC.

DNA of the CDR3: TGTGCCAGCAGCTTAGCTGGGTTTTCAGCACAAGAGACCCAGTACTTC. It encodes CASSLAGFSAQETQYF. V and J are TRBV7-9 and TRBJ2-5; the D is unclear. V gave up 0 bases and J gave up 2 bases, with 13 bases separating them. The CDR3 loop spans 16 amino acids. Germline V gives CDR1 SEHNR, CDR2 FQNEAQ (reference sequence). The whole variable domain, filled in from reference TRBV7-9 and TRBJ2-5, reads DTGVSQNPRHKITKRGQNVTFRCDPISEHNRLYWYRQTLGQGPEFLTYFQNEAQLEKSRLLSDRFSAERPKGSFSTLEIQRTEQGDSAMYLCASSLAGFSAQETQYFGPGTRLLVL.

The genes are TRBV7-8 and TRBJ1-1, with 8 bases that match TRBD1. The length of the CDR3 is 16 residues. V was pared by 4 bases and J by 0 bases, with 7 bases of the junction left unmatched. Germline CDR1 is SGHVS and CDR2 is FQNEAQ. CDR3 protein: CASSSQGQEMNTEAFF. Here the CDR3 DNA reads TGTGCCAGCAGCTCGCAGGGACAGGAGATGAACACTGAAGCTTTCTTT.